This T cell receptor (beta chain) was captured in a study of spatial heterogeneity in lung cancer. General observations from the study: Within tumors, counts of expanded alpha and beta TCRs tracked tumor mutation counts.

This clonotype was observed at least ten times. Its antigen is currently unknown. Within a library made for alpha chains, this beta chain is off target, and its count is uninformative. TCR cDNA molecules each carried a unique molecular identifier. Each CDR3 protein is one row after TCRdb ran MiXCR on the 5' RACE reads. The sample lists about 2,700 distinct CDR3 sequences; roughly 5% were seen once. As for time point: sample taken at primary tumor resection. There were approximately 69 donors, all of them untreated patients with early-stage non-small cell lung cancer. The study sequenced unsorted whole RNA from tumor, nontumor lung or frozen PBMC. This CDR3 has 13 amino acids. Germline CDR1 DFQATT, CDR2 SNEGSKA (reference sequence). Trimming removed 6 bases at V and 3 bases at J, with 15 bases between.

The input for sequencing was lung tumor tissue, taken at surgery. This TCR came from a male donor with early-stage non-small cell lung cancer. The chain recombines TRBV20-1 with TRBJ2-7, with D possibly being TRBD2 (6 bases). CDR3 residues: CSAGGDAVYEQYF. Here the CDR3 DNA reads TGCAGTGCAGGCGGGGACGCCGTCTACGAGCAGTACTTC.